The 28 T cell receptor beta chains listed next were all sequenced from one sample in a study of blood T cell repertoires in COVID-19. Sequencing was performed with immunoSEQ multiplex PCR; in TCRdb, only in-frame clones are kept and a portion is missing. The sample shows some 80,000 clones, approximately 81% of them seen only once. The sample taken for sequencing was peripheral blood. Every receptor here comes from a man older than 75 with acute or convalescent COVID-19.

The chain is built from TRBV2 and TRBJ1-1; possible D gene TRBD1, 6 bases. From germline, CDR1 is SNHLY and CDR2 FYNNEI. V lost 6 bases, J lost 10 bases, and 15 bases lay in between. CDR3 length equals 12 residues. CDR3 DNA: TGTGCCAGCAGCGGACAGCGGTGGGGAGCTTTCTTT. This sequence encodes CASSGQRWGAFF.

The chain combines TRBV10-3 with TRBJ1-2, with TRBD1 as a possible D gene (6 bases). The V gene lost 0 bases and the J gene lost 7 bases, with 15 bases spanning the gap. Germline CDR1 ENHRY, CDR2 SYGVKD. This CDR3 is 15 amino acids long. CDR3 amino acids: CAISESAQGSSGYTF. The DNA of the CDR3 is TGTGCCATCAGTGAGTCGGCGCAGGGGTCTTCTGGCTACACCTTC.

The V gene is TRBV5-1, the J gene TRBJ2-1; 12 bases line up with TRBD2. The germline CDR1 and CDR2 sequences are SGHRS and YFSETQ. The CDR3 sequence is 15 residues long. J was trimmed by 0 bases and V by 7 bases; bases with no gene match: 2. The CDR3 DNA is TGCGCCAGCGGGACTAGCGGGTCCTCCTACAATGAGCAGTTCTTC. Its protein product is CASGTSGSSYNEQFF.

The genes are TRBV13 and TRBJ1-2; TRBD1 aligns across 10 bases. Germline trimming cut 11 bases from V and 4 bases from J; bases unmatched to any gene: 4. The germline V gene encodes CDR1 PRHDT and CDR2 FYEKMQ (reference sequence). The CDR3 loop spans 12 amino acids. The CDR3 DNA reads as TGTGCCGCCCGGGACAGGGGCTATGGCTACACCTTC. It is translated as CAARDRGYGYTF.

In the case of this clone: Other DNA sequences within the sample encode an identical CDR3. V gene TRBV7-9 combines with J gene TRBJ1-1; 9 positions match TRBD1. CDR1 is SEHNR and CDR2 is FQNEAQ in the germline V gene (reference sequence). V lost 0 bases to trimming and J lost 1 base; unmatched junction nucleotides: 0. CDR3 length equals 15 residues. The CDR3 DNA reads TGTGCCAGCAGCTTAGCGGACAGGGGGAACACTGAAGCTTTCTTT. It translates to CASSLADRGNTEAFF.

The CDR3 loop is CASSVVPDRATFF. CDR3 nucleotide sequence: TGTGCCAGCAGCGTAGTACCAGACAGGGCTACTTTCTTT. This chain uses TRBV9 with TRBJ1-1, with 7 bases fitting TRBD1. V shed 0 bases and J 12 bases; nucleotides not matched to a gene: 8. CDR1 is SGDLS and CDR2 is YYNGEE in the germline V gene. The CDR3 has 13 amino acids.

The chain combines TRBV19 with TRBJ1-1, with TRBD1 as a possible D gene (5 bases). Deletions cut 10 bases from V and 0 bases from J, with 12 bases between. The CDR3 covers 13 residues. Per germline, CDR1 LNHDA and CDR2 SQIVND (reference sequence). The CDR3 spells CATDRMMNTEAFF. CDR3 DNA sequence: TGTGCCACCGACAGAATGATGAACACTGAAGCTTTCTTT.

This chain joins TRBV28 and TRBJ2-1, with TRBD1 matching over 7 bases. The CDR3 covers 13 residues. V lost 6 bases, J lost 6 bases, and 5 bases stayed unmatched. Germline assignment: CDR1 MDHEN and CDR2 SYDVKM. The CDR3 bases are TGTGCCAGCAGCTCCGGGACAGTCAATGAGCAGTTCTTC. Amino acids: CASSSGTVNEQFF. The complete variable domain, with remaining parts taken from reference TRBV28 and TRBJ2-1, reads DVKVTQSSRYLVKRTGEKVFLECVQDMDHENMFWYRQDPGLGLRLIYFSYDVKMKEKGDIPEGYSVSREKKERFSLILESASTNQTSMYLCASSSGTVNEQFFGPGTRLTVL.

The rearrangement joins TRBV6-1 to TRBJ1-5, with D maybe TRBD1 (5 bases). Trimming left V 0 bases short and J 2 bases short, with 11 bases between. Germline CDR1 reads MNHNS; CDR2 reads SASEGT. The CDR3 loop spans 16 amino acids. The CDR3 DNA reads TGTGCCAGCAGTGAAGCGGGGGGGAGTGGCAATCAGCCCCAGCATTTT. This encodes CASSEAGGSGNQPQHF.

This clone was seen a single time. This rearrangement joins TRBV19 to TRBJ2-1; 9 bases fit TRBD2. Per germline, CDR1 LNHDA and CDR2 SQIVND (reference sequence). J gave up 1 base and V 5 bases, and 15 bases lay outside the gene matches. The length of the CDR3 is 19 residues. CDR3 region: CASSPLAGVQGGSYNEQFF. In nucleotides, the CDR3 is TGTGCCAGTAGTCCGTTAGCGGGAGTGCAGGGAGGGTCCTACAATGAGCAGTTCTTC.

The chain has TRBV5-1 and TRBJ1-5; D may be TRBD1 (6 bases). This CDR3 is built from 14 residues. Trimming pared 0 bases from V and 6 bases from J, leaving 10 bases between. Looked up from germline, CDR1 is SGHRS and CDR2 is YFSETQ. Here the CDR3 DNA reads TGCGCCAGCAGCTTGGAACAGGGTGGTCAGCCCCAGCATTTT. Translated, it gives CASSLEQGGQPQHF.

This clone was recorded only once. This rearrangement joins TRBV29-1 to TRBJ2-5, with 8 nucleotides matching TRBD1. Germline V lookup: CDR1 SQVTM, CDR2 ANQGSEA. The junction had 12 bases not matched to a gene; V was cut back by 5 bases and J by 7 bases. This CDR3 is 14 amino acids long. This CDR3 reads CSVQGQGPSGTQYF. CDR3 nucleotides: TGCAGCGTTCAAGGACAGGGCCCCTCGGGGACCCAGTACTTC. Full variable domain (rest looked up from reference TRBV29-1 and TRBJ2-5): SAVISQKPSRDICQRGTSLTIQCQVDSQVTMMFWYRQQPGQSLTLIATANQGSEATYESGFVIDKFPISRPNLTFSTLTVSNMSPEDSSIYLCSVQGQGPSGTQYFGPGTRLLVL.

The chain is built from TRBV5-1 and TRBJ2-1; the D gene is possibly TRBD1 (5 bases). Germline V gene lookup returns CDR1 SGHRS and CDR2 YFSETQ. CDR3 length: 14 amino acids. V was trimmed by 0 bases and J by 3 bases, leaving 7 bases between them. The CDR3 coding sequence is TGCGCCAGCAGCTTGGCCGACAGCTACAATGAGCAGTTCTTC. Translation: CASSLADSYNEQFF. The whole variable domain, filled in from reference TRBV5-1 and TRBJ2-1, reads KAGVTQTPRYLIKTRGQQVTLSCSPISGHRSVSWYQQTPGQGLQFLFEYFSETQRNKGNFPGRFSGRQFSNSRSEMNVSTLELGDSALYLCASSLADSYNEQFFGPGTRLTVL.

The chain links TRBV6-2 or TRBV6-3 to TRBJ1-2; 7 nucleotides line up with TRBD1. CDR3 length: 12 residues. Germline values: CDR1 MNHEY, CDR2 SVGEGT. The ends lost 6 bases at V and 6 bases at J; junction bases unmatched: 4. The CDR3 DNA follows: TGTGCCAGCAGCCAGGGGGGGCATGGCTACACCTTC. The encoded protein is CASSQGGHGYTF.

Here the CDR3 DNA reads TGTGCCACCAGTGATTTGCGGGACAGACATCGAACCTACGAGCAGTACTTC. This encodes CATSDLRDRHRTYEQYF. The chain employs TRBV24-1 and TRBJ2-7; TRBD1 matches 7 bases. Germline lookup yields CDR1 KGHDR and CDR2 SFDVKD. The V gene end was trimmed by 0 bases and the J gene end by 2 bases; junction bases not matched to a gene: 9. The CDR3 has 17 residues.

The genes are TRBV28 and TRBJ1-5, with 7 bases aligning to TRBD1. The CDR3 loop spans 14 amino acids. The V and J ends lost 10 bases and 0 bases, in that order; junction bases with no gene match: 6. Germline lookup yields CDR1 MDHEN and CDR2 SYDVKM. The CDR3 DNA reads as TGTGCCACCCACGGACAGGTTAGCAATCAGCCCCAGCATTTT. Translation gives CATHGQVSNQPQHF.

The rearrangement uses TRBV5-1 and TRBJ2-1, with D maybe TRBD1 (6 bases). This CDR3 has 16 amino acids. V dropped 0 bases and J dropped 0 bases, with 10 bases sitting between them. Germline loops: CDR1 SGHRS, CDR2 YFSETQ. The CDR3 bases are TGCGCCAGCAGCTTGGATGACAGGATCTCCTACAATGAGCAGTTCTTC. Its translation: CASSLDDRISYNEQFF.

The chain recombines TRBV29-1 with TRBJ2-1; D is perhaps TRBD2 (7 bases). Germline loops: CDR1 SQVTM, CDR2 ANQGSEA. This CDR3 has 15 amino acids. V lost 7 bases and J lost 1, with 17 bases in between. The CDR3 sequence: CSAPRGANSYNEQFF. CDR3 in DNA: TGCAGCGCCCCTCGGGGGGCCAATTCCTACAATGAGCAGTTCTTC.

This rearrangement joins TRBV7-2 to TRBJ2-1, with a possible D match to TRBD2 (6 bases). Germline CDR1 is SGHTA and CDR2 is FQGNSA. This CDR3 comprises 15 residues. Trimming pared 6 bases from V and 6 bases from J, leaving 18 bases between. The CDR3: CASRGWRGRANEQFF. DNA for the CDR3: TGTGCCAGCAGGGGATGGAGGGGACGTGCCAATGAGCAGTTCTTC.

V is TRBV18 and J is TRBJ1-5, with D possibly matching TRBD1 (5 bases). From germline, CDR1 is KGHSH and CDR2 LQKENI. There are 15 residues in the CDR3. Deletions cut 1 base from V and 7 bases from J, with 14 bases between. The CDR3 DNA follows: TGTGCCAGCTCACCACAGGGGCTAAAATTACAGCCCCAGCATTTT. Amino acids: CASSPQGLKLQPQHF.

The chain couples TRBV11-2 to TRBJ2-1, with 8 bases identical to TRBD1. CDR1 is SGHAT and CDR2 is FQNNGV in the germline V gene. V lost 2 bases and J lost 14; bases outside the gene matches: 5. The CDR3 totals 12 residues. CDR3 sequence: CASSLWTGIEFF. The CDR3 DNA sequence: TGTGCCAGCAGCTTATGGACAGGGATCGAGTTCTTC.

The chain recombines TRBV29-1 with TRBJ1-2, with 7 bases identical to TRBD1. J gave up 7 bases and V 2 bases, and 10 bases lay outside the gene matches. The CDR3 is 14 residues long. Germline V lookup: CDR1 SQVTM, CDR2 ANQGSEA. DNA for the CDR3: TGCAGCGTTGAAAGACAGGGCGGAGTAAGTGGCTACACCTTC. This codes for CSVERQGGVSGYTF.

This sequence joins TRBV19 and TRBJ1-3, with a possible D match to TRBD1 (6 bases). V lost 9 bases and J lost 0, with 27 bases in between. From germline, CDR1 is LNHDA and CDR2 SQIVND (reference sequence). This CDR3 comprises 19 residues. The CDR3, as DNA: TGTGCCAGCACGCCTTTAGTTCGTCGGGGGGCGAGCTCTGGAAACACCATATATTTT. Protein product: CASTPLVRRGASSGNTIYF.

The CDR3 sequence: CASFQRQGSYTF. Written as DNA, the CDR3 is TGTGCCAGTTTTCAAAGACAGGGGTCGTACACCTTC. V is TRBV28 and J is TRBJ1-2, with 8 bases matching TRBD1. The junction had 11 bases not matched to a gene; V was cut back by 9 bases and J by 11 bases. The CDR3 runs to 12 residues. Germline values: CDR1 MDHEN, CDR2 SYDVKM.

The V gene is TRBV12-3 or TRBV12-4, the J gene TRBJ2-5, with unresolved D. V lost 5 bases and J lost 1, with 5 bases in between. The CDR3 is 12 residues long. The DNA for the CDR3 is TGTGCCAGCAGTGTCCTCCAAGAGACCCAGTACTTC. Translated, it gives CASSVLQETQYF.

This chain joins TRBV29-1 and TRBJ2-1; 9 bases line up with TRBD2. V was pared by 3 bases and J by 0 bases, with 9 bases of the junction left unmatched. The CDR3 is 17 residues long. Germline-derived CDR1 and CDR2 are SQVTM and ANQGSEA. The CDR3 DNA follows: TGCAGCGTTGAGGTGCCGCTAGCGGGAATCTCCTACAATGAGCAGTTCTTC. The encoded protein is CSVEVPLAGISYNEQFF.

The chain uses TRBV27 and TRBJ1-2; TRBD1 matches at 12 bases. CDR1 is MNHEY, CDR2 SMNVEV, per germline (reference sequence). V was clipped by 5 bases and J by 5 bases; unmatched bases: 3. The CDR3 has 14 amino acids. CDR3 sequence: CASSRDRGRYGYTF. The CDR3 DNA is TGTGCCAGCAGTAGGGACAGGGGGCGTTATGGCTACACCTTC.

The genes are TRBV15 and TRBJ1-6; possible D gene TRBD1, 6 bases. The CDR3 has 15 amino acids. CDR1 is LNHNV, CDR2 YYDKDF, per germline (reference sequence). The V end lost 0 bases, the J end lost 10 bases, and 13 bases lay between the germline ends. The CDR3 DNA reads as TGTGCCACCAGCAGAGATCGGGGGGCGGGATCACCCCTCCACTTT. Translation: CATSRDRGAGSPLHF.